One and the same sample provided the 4 T cell receptor beta chains below, sequenced in a study of OX40 agonist ivuxolimab in advanced cancers. Clones were read by immunoSEQ multiplex PCR, and TCRdb kept only the in-frame ones, dropping some. Here the sample spans 20,000 to 25,000 clones, around 89% being singletons. The specimen was CD4+ or CD8+ T cells sorted from blood, collected in a trial of the OX40 agonist ivuxolimab. Every receptor here comes from an adult with an advanced solid tumor such as melanoma, head and neck, liver or kidney cancer.

The chain uses TRBV7-6 and TRBJ2-2; 9 bases agree with TRBD2. V was clipped by 5 bases and J by 8 bases; unmatched bases: 12. CDR1 SGHVS and CDR2 FNYEAQ come from the germline V gene. This CDR3 contains 16 residues. The CDR3: CASSAPSASGKGELFF. DNA of the CDR3: TGTGCCAGCAGCGCCCCCTCGGCTAGCGGGAAAGGGGAGCTGTTTTTT. The full variable domain, completed using reference TRBV7-6 and TRBJ2-2, is GAGVSQSPRYKVTKRGQDVALRCDPISGHVSLYWYRQALGQGPEFLTYFNYEAQQDKSGLPNDRFSAERPEGSISTLTIQRTEQRDSAMYRCASSAPSASGKGELFFGEGSRLTVL.

The chain combines TRBV7-8 with TRBJ1-5; D call uncertain. Germline-derived CDR1 and CDR2 are SGHVS and FQNEAQ. The CDR3 spans 13 residues. Trimming took off 5 bases at V and 1 base at J, with 6 bases between the two ends. The CDR3: CASSINSNQPQHF. CDR3 sequence (DNA): TGTGCCAGCAGCATTAACAGCAATCAGCCCCAGCATTTT. The full variable domain, its missing parts supplied by reference TRBV7-8 and TRBJ1-5, is GAGVSQSPRYKVAKRGQDVALRCDPISGHVSLFWYQQALGQGPEFLTYFQNEAQLDKSGLPSDRFFAERPEGSVSTLKIQRTQQEDSAVYLCASSINSNQPQHFGDGTRLSIL.

The chain couples TRBV5-1 to TRBJ2-3, with TRBD1 identical over 8 bases. The germline V gene encodes CDR1 SGHRS and CDR2 YFSETQ. Trimming at V came to 5 bases and at J to 4 bases, leaving 6 bases not matched to a gene. The CDR3 sequence is 14 residues long. DNA for the CDR3: TGCGCCAGCAGGAGAGACAGGGGCGCAGATACGCAGTATTTT. This codes for CASRRDRGADTQYF.

V and J are TRBV9 and TRBJ1-4, with no clear D. Trimming pared 0 bases from V and 3 bases from J, leaving 12 bases between. Germline CDR1 SGDLS, CDR2 YYNGEE. This CDR3 is 16 amino acids long. The CDR3: CASSVGVATSNEKLFF. CDR3 sequence (DNA): TGTGCCAGCAGCGTAGGGGTGGCTACCTCTAATGAAAAACTGTTTTTT.